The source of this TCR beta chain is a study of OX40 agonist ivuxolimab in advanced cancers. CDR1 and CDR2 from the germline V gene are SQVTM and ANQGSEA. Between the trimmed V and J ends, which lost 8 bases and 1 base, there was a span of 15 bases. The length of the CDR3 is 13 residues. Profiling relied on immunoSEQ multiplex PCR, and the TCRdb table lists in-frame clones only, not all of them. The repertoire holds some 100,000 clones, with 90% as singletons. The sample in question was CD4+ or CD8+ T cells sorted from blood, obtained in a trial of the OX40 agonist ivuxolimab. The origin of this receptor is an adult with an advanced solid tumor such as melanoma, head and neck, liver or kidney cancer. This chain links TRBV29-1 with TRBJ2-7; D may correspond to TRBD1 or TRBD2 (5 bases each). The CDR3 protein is CSFRDGGSYEQYF. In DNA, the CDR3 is TGCAGCTTCCGGGACGGAGGTTCCTACGAGCAGTACTTC.